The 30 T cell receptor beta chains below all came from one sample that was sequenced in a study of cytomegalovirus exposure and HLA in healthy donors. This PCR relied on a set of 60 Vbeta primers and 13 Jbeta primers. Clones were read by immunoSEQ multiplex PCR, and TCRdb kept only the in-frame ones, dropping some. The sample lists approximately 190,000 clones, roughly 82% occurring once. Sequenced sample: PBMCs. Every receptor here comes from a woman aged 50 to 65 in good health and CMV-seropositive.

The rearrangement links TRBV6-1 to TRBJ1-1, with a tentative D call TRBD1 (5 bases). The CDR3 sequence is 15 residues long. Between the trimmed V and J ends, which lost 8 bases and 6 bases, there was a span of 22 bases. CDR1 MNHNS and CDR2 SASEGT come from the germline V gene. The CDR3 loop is CASSRLGYVGAEAFF. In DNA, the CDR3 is TGTGCCAGCTCCCGGCTCGGATACGTAGGGGCTGAAGCTTTCTTT.

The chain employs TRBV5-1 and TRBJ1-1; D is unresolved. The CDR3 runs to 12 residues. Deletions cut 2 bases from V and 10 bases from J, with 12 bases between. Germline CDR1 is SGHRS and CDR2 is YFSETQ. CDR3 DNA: TGCGCCAGCAGCTTTGATGGTAGCGGAGCTTTCTTT. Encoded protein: CASSFDGSGAFF.

The CDR3 nucleotides read TGTGCCAGTAGTCAATCAAATGAGCAGTTCTTC. Its protein product is CASSQSNEQFF. V and J are TRBV19 and TRBJ2-1, with D unresolved. This CDR3 is 11 amino acids long. Trimming shortened V by 5 bases and J by 7 bases, and 6 bases separated the two germline ends. Germline loops: CDR1 LNHDA, CDR2 SQIVND (reference sequence).

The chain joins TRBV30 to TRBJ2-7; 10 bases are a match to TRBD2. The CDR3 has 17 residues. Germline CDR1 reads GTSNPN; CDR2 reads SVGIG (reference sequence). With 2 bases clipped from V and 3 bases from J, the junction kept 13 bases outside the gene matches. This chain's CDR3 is CAWSLSPILAGNYEQYF. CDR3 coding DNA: TGTGCCTGGAGTCTTTCCCCAATACTAGCGGGGAACTACGAGCAGTACTTC. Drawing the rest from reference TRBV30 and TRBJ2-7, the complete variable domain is SQTIHQWPATLVQPVGSPLSLECTVEGTSNPNLYWYRQAAGRGLQLLFYSVGIGQISSEVPQNLSASRPQDRQFILSSKKLLLSDSGFYLCAWSLSPILAGNYEQYFGPGTRLTVT.

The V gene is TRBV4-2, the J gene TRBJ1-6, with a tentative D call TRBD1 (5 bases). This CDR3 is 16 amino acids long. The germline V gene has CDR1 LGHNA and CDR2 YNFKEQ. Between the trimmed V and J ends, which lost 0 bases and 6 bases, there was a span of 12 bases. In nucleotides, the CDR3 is TGTGCCAGCAGCCAAGAGTGGACACAACCTAATTCACCCCTCCACTTT. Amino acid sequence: CASSQEWTQPNSPLHF.

The CDR3 DNA sequence: TGTGCCAGCAGCCCCAGTTGGTACACTGAAGCTTTCTTT. It encodes CASSPSWYTEAFF. The chain carries TRBV7-2 and TRBJ1-1; D ambiguous. Germline values: CDR1 SGHTA, CDR2 FQGNSA. V shed 5 bases and J shed 3 bases, with 10 bases lying between them. The CDR3 has 13 amino acids.

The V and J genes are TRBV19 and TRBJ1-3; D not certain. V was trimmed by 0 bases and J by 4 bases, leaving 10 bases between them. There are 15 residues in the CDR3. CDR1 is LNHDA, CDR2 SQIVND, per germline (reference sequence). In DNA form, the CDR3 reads TGTGCCAGTAGTATAGACACGCGAGCCGGAAACACCATATATTTT. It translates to CASSIDTRAGNTIYF.

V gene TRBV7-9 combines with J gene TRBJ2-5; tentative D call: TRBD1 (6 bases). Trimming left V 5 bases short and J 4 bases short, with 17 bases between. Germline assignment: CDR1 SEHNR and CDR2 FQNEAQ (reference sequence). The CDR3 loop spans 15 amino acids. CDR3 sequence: CASSVQGGKGETQYF. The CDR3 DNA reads TGTGCCAGCAGCGTCCAAGGGGGTAAGGGAGAGACCCAGTACTTC.

CDR3 in amino acids: CAISEGEALSSYNEQFF. The CDR3, as DNA: TGTGCCATCAGTGAGGGGGAGGCGCTCTCCTCCTACAATGAGCAGTTCTTC. The genes are TRBV10-3 and TRBJ2-1, with D possibly TRBD2 on 6 matching bases. The CDR3 length is 17 residues. V gave up 2 bases and J gave up 0 bases, with 14 bases separating them. Looked up from germline, CDR1 is ENHRY and CDR2 is SYGVKD.

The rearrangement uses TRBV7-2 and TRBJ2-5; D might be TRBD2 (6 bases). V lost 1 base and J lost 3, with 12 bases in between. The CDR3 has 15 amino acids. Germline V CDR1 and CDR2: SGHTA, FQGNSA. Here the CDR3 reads CASSLGLGGEETQYF. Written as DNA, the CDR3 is TGTGCCAGCAGCTTAGGGTTGGGCGGGGAAGAGACCCAGTACTTC.

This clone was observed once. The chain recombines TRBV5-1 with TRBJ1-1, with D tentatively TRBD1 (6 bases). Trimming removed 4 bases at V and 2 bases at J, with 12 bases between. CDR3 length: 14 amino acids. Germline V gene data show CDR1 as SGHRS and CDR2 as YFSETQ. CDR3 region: CASSRQGINTEAFF. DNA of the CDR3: TGCGCCAGCAGCCGCCAGGGGATTAACACTGAAGCTTTCTTT.

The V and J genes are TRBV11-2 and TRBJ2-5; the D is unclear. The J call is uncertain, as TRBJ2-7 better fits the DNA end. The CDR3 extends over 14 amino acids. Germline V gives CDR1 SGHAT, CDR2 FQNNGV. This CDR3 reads CASSPVGRYYEQYF. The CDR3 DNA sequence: TGTGCCAGCAGCCCAGTGGGTAGATACTACGAGCAGTACTTC.

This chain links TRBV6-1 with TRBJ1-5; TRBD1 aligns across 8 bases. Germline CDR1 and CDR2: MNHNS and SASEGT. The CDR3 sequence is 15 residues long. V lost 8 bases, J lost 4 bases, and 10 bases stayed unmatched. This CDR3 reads CASLPRDRLNQPQHF. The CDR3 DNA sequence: TGTGCCAGCCTACCCCGGGACAGGTTAAATCAGCCCCAGCATTTT.

The chain's CDR3 is CASSQERTSGGGQETQYF. The CDR3 DNA reads as TGTGCCAGCAGCCAAGAACGGACTAGCGGGGGAGGACAAGAGACCCAGTACTTC. The gene calls are TRBV4-2 and TRBJ2-5, with TRBD2 matching 13 bases. The germline V gene encodes CDR1 LGHNA and CDR2 YNFKEQ. V was pared by 0 bases and J by 2 bases, with 6 bases of the junction left unmatched. This CDR3 is 18 amino acids long.

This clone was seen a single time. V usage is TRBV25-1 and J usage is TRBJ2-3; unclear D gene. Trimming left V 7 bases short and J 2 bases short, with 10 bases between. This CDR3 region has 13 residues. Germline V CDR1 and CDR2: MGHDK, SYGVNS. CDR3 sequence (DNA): TGTGCCAGCAACATACAATTCACAGATACGCAGTATTTT. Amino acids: CASNIQFTDTQYF. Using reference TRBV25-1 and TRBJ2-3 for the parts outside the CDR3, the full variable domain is EADIYQTPRYLVIGTGKKITLECSQTMGHDKMYWYQQDPGMELHLIHYSYGVNSTEKGDLSSESTVSRIRTEHFPLTLESARPSHTSQYLCASNIQFTDTQYFGPGTRLTVL.

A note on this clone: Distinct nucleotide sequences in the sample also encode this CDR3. CDR3 in amino acids: CASSISGSGELFF. CDR3 sequence (DNA): TGTGCCAGCAGCATTAGCGGCTCCGGGGAGCTGTTTTTT. The chain joins TRBV7-9 to TRBJ2-2, with D tentatively TRBD2 (6 bases). Trimming removed 5 bases from V and 6 bases from J, with 10 bases in between. Germline V gene lookup returns CDR1 SEHNR and CDR2 FQNEAQ (reference sequence). This CDR3 spans 13 amino acids. The variable domain in full, completed from reference TRBV7-9 and TRBJ2-2, reads DTGVSQNPRHKITKRGQNVTFRCDPISEHNRLYWYRQTLGQGPEFLTYFQNEAQLEKSRLLSDRFSAERPKGSFSTLEIQRTEQGDSAMYLCASSISGSGELFFGEGSRLTVL.

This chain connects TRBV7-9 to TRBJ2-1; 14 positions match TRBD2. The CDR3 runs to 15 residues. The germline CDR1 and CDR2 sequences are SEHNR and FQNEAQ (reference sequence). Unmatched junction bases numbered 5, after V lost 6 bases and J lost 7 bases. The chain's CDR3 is CASRPTSGGANEQFF. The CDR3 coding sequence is TGTGCCAGCAGACCGACTAGCGGGGGGGCAAATGAGCAGTTCTTC.

The CDR3 sequence is CATLLRGGDNTDTQYF. CDR3 in DNA: TGTGCCACCCTATTGAGGGGGGGGGATAACACAGATACGCAGTATTTT. This rearrangement joins TRBV27 to TRBJ2-3; weak D call: TRBD2 (7 bases). The germline V gene encodes CDR1 MNHEY and CDR2 SMNVEV (reference sequence). V was cut by 10 bases and J by 2 bases, with 22 bases left in between. The CDR3 loop spans 16 amino acids.

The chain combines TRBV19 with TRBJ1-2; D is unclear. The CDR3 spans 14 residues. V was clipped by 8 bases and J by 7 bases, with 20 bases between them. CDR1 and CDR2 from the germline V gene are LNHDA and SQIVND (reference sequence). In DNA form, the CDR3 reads TGTGCCAGTTTAGAGACCCCTGCAAGAGGTGGCTACACCTTC. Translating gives CASLETPARGGYTF.

Here the CDR3 DNA reads TGTGCCAGCAGTGAAGCGATGGGAAACACCATATATTTT. Protein: CASSEAMGNTIYF. The chain employs TRBV6-5 and TRBJ1-3; D remains ambiguous. Germline V gene lookup returns CDR1 MNHEY and CDR2 SVGAGI. V was cut by 5 bases and J by 4 bases, with 9 bases left in between. CDR3 size: 13 residues.

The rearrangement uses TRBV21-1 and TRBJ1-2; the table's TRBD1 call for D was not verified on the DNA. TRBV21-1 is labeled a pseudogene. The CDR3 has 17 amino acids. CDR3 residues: CASSKNRVRGRNYGYTF. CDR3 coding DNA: TGTGCCAGCAGCAAAAATAGGGTAAGGGGGCGGAACTATGGCTACACCTTC.

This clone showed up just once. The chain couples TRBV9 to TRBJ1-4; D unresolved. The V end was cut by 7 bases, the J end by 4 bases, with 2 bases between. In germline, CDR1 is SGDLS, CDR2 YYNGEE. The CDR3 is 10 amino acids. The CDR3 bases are TGTGCCAGCCTTAATGAAAAACTGTTTTTT. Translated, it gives CASLNEKLFF. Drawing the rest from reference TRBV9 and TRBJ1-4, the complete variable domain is DSGVTQTPKHLITATGQRVTLRCSPRSGDLSVYWYQQSLDQGLQFLIQYYNGEERAKGNILERFSAQQFPDLHSELNLSSLELGDSALYFCASLNEKLFFGSGTQLSVL.

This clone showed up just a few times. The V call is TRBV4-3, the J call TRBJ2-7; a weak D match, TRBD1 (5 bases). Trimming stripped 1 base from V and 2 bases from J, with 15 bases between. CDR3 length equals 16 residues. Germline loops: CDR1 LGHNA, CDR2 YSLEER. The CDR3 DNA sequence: TGCGCCAGCAGCCAAGTAAGCCAAGGGGCGCCCTACGAGCAGTACTTC. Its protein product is CASSQVSQGAPYEQYF.

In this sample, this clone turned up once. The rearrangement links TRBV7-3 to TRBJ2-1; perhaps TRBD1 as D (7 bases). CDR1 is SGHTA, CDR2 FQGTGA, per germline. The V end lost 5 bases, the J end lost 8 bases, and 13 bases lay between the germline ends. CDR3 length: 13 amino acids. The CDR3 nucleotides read TGTGCCAGCAGCGACGACAGGGACTATGAGCAGTTCTTC. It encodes CASSDDRDYEQFF.

The CDR3 reads CASSQDAGGNQPQHF. In nucleotides, the CDR3 is TGTGCCAGCAGCCAAGATGCAGGGGGTAATCAGCCCCAGCATTTT. The chain is built from TRBV5-5 and TRBJ1-5; 7 bases map to TRBD1. Germline loops: CDR1 SGHKS, CDR2 YYEKEE (reference sequence). V lost 4 bases to trimming and J lost 4 bases; unmatched junction nucleotides: 8. The CDR3 spans 15 residues.

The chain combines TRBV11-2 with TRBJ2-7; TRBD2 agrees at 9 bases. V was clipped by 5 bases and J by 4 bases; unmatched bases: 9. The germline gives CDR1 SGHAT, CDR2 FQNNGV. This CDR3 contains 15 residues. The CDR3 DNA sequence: TGTGCCAGCAGCGGTCTGCGGGGGGGAAATTACGAGCAGTACTTC. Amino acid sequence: CASSGLRGGNYEQYF.

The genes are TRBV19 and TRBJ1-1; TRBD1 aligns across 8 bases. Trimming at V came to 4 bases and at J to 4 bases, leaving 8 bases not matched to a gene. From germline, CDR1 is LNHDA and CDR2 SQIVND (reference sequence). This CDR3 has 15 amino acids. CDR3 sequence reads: CASSKSTGVSTEAFF. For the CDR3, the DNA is TGTGCCAGTAGTAAATCGACAGGGGTCAGCACTGAAGCTTTCTTT.

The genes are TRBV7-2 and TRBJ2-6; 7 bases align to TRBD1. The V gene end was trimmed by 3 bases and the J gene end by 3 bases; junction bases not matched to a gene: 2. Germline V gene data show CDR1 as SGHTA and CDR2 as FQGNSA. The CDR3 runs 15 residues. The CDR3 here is CASSFPGGGANVLTF. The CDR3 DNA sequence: TGTGCCAGCAGCTTTCCAGGGGGTGGGGCCAACGTCCTGACTTTC.

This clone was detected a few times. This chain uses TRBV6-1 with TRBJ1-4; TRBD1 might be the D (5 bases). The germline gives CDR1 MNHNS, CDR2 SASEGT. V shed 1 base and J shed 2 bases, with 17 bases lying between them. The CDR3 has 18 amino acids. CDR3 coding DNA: TGTGCCAGCAGTGAAGTTAGACAGAGCCGGAACACTAATGAAAAACTGTTTTTT. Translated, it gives CASSEVRQSRNTNEKLFF.

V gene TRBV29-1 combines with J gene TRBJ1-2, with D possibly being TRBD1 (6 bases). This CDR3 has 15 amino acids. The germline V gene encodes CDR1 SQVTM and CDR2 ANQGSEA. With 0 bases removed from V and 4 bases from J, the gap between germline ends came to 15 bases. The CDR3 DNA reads TGCAGCGTTGAAGATAGCGGGGGCGTAGGCTATGGCTACACCTTC. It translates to CSVEDSGGVGYGYTF.